Listed below are T cell receptor beta chains from one sample, sequenced in a study of blood T cell repertoires in COVID-19. TCRdb keeps only in-frame clones here, not all; method: immunoSEQ multiplex PCR. The repertoire holds 50,000 to 75,000 clones, with roughly 87% as singletons. Sequenced material: peripheral blood. The origin of the receptors is an elderly man in a cohort sampled during active COVID-19. The CDR3 runs from the conserved cysteine through the conserved F or W. Fields, in order: clone size, D gene, J gene, V gene, CDR3 protein, CDR3 DNA. The D gene is left open where the match is weak. Clone size is stated in some rows and not others, as once, few, many or a class when expanded.

size: .; D: .; J: TRBJ1-2; V: TRBV5-1; CDR3: CASSLDQGNYGYTF; DNA: TGCGCCAGCAGCCTGGACCAGGGAAACTATGGCTACACCTTC
size: .; D: TRBD1; J: TRBJ2-2; V: TRBV15; CDR3: CATSRTGVSGELFF; DNA: TGTGCCACCAGTCGGACAGGGGTTTCCGGGGAGCTGTTTTTT
size: medium-sized; D: .; J: TRBJ2-7; V: TRBV7-9; CDR3: CASTSVDEQYF; DNA: TGTGCCAGCACCTCAGTCGACGAGCAGTACTTC
size: .; D: TRBD1; J: TRBJ1-6; V: TRBV3-1/TRBV3-2; CDR3: CASSPFDRGNSPLHF; DNA: TGTGCCAGCAGCCCTTTCGACAGGGGGAATTCACCCCTCCACTTT
size: .; D: .; J: TRBJ2-2; V: TRBV6-5; CDR3: CASSYSAGSGTGELFF; DNA: TGTGCCAGCAGTTACTCCGCAGGGTCGGGCACCGGGGAGCTGTTTTTT
size: .; D: TRBD2; J: TRBJ2-7; V: TRBV11-2; CDR3: CASSPRGGLAGGPTYEQYF; DNA: TGTGCCAGCTCCCCACGGGGGGGACTAGCGGGGGGTCCCACCTACGAGCAGTACTTC
size: .; D: TRBD2; J: TRBJ2-1; V: TRBV4-2; CDR3: CASSQDTSGGYNEQFF; DNA: TGTGCCAGCAGCCAAGATACCAGCGGGGGGTACAATGAGCAGTTCTTC
size: .; D: TRBD1; J: TRBJ1-2; V: TRBV9; CDR3: CASSGTGGSYTF; DNA: TGTGCCAGCAGCGGGACAGGGGGGAGCTACACCTTC
size: .; D: .; J: TRBJ2-7; V: TRBV25-1; CDR3: CASSDYTQGSNEQYF; DNA: TGTGCCAGCAGTGACTATACCCAGGGTTCAAACGAGCAGTACTTC
size: .; D: .; J: TRBJ1-1; V: TRBV9; CDR3: CASSVDQNTEAFF; DNA: TGTGCCAGCAGCGTAGATCAGAACACTGAAGCTTTCTTT
size: .; D: TRBD2; J: TRBJ2-3; V: TRBV18; CDR3: CASSPETGTRVHMDTQYF; DNA: TGTGCCAGCTCCCCAGAGACCGGGACTAGGGTACATATGGATACGCAGTATTTT